A single sample gave rise to the 25 T cell receptor beta chains below, sequenced in a study of cytomegalovirus exposure and HLA in healthy donors. Researchers ran the PCR with 60 Vbeta and 13 Jbeta primers. Produced via immunoSEQ multiplex PCR; TCRdb's table is partial and in-frame only. The table lists about 190,000 clones, roughly 79% of them singletons. Sequencing input: PBMCs. These receptors were taken from a woman aged 18-30 years in good health and CMV-seronegative.

The chain has TRBV6-1 and TRBJ1-2, with TRBD1 identical over 10 bases. The CDR3 consists of 15 residues. Germline lookup yields CDR1 MNHNS and CDR2 SASEGT. The V segment lost 4 bases and the J segment 4 bases; nucleotides outside the gene matches: 6. This CDR3 reads CASSAWDRGSYGYTF. CDR3 DNA: TGTGCCAGCAGTGCTTGGGACAGGGGATCCTATGGCTACACCTTC.

This sequence joins TRBV6-1 and TRBJ2-1; perhaps TRBD1 as D (5 bases). Germline CDR1 is MNHNS and CDR2 is SASEGT. The V end was cut by 8 bases, the J end by 2 bases, with 16 bases between. This CDR3 has 15 amino acids. In nucleotides, the CDR3 is TGTGCCAGCCGACCCGTGGCAGGGACCTACAATGAGCAGTTCTTC. It codes for CASRPVAGTYNEQFF.

The V call is TRBV6-1, the J call TRBJ1-6; D may be TRBD1 (5 bases). Germline V gene data show CDR1 as MNHNS and CDR2 as SASEGT. CDR3 length equals 14 residues. Trimming pared 7 bases from V and 7 bases from J, leaving 14 bases between. This CDR3 reads CASIMPSGNSPLHF. CDR3 nucleotide sequence: TGTGCCAGCATCATGCCCTCAGGGAATTCACCCCTCCACTTT.

The V call is TRBV2, the J call TRBJ1-6, with a weak D call TRBD1 (5 bases). The CDR3 consists of 14 residues. With 4 bases removed from V and 7 bases from J, the gap between germline ends came to 11 bases. CDR1 is SNHLY and CDR2 is FYNNEI in the germline V gene. For the CDR3, the DNA is TGTGCCAGCAGTGTCGGACAAGGGAATTCACCCCTCCACTTT. It encodes CASSVGQGNSPLHF.

The chain is built from TRBV7-9 and TRBJ2-7; 9 bases line up with TRBD1. CDR1 and CDR2 from the germline V gene are SEHNR and FQNEAQ (reference sequence). CDR3 length equals 19 residues. Germline trimming cut 0 bases from V and 2 bases from J; bases unmatched to any gene: 14. The CDR3 protein is CASSLARTAGTGKTYEQYF. CDR3 DNA sequence: TGTGCCAGCAGCTTAGCACGGACCGCCGGGACAGGGAAGACCTACGAGCAGTACTTC.

This rearrangement joins TRBV5-1 to TRBJ2-2, with D uncertain. V lost 2 bases to trimming and J lost 8 bases, with 7 bases between them. This CDR3 has 12 amino acids. Germline loops: CDR1 SGHRS, CDR2 YFSETQ. In DNA form, the CDR3 reads TGCGCCAGCAGCTTATCAGAAGGGGAGCTGTTTTTT. The encoded protein is CASSLSEGELFF.

The rearrangement uses TRBV14 and TRBJ1-2, with 7 positions matching TRBD1. CDR3 size: 19 residues. The germline gives CDR1 SGHDN, CDR2 FVKESK. The V gene end was trimmed by 0 bases and the J gene end by 0 bases; junction bases not matched to a gene: 13. The DNA for the CDR3 is TGTGCCAGCAGCCAAGATCAAAGAACACAGGGGTTAACTAACTATGGCTACACCTTC. As protein: CASSQDQRTQGLTNYGYTF.

The chain joins TRBV6-1 to TRBJ1-2; 7 bases fit TRBD1. CDR1 and CDR2 from the germline V gene are MNHNS and SASEGT. V trimming: 4 bases; J trimming: 2 bases; junction bases outside the gene matches: 4. The CDR3 is 14 residues long. CDR3 sequence (DNA): TGTGCCAGCAGTGGAACAGGGGCGAACTATGGCTACACCTTC. It yields the protein CASSGTGANYGYTF.

The rearrangement joins TRBV19 to TRBJ2-7, with 7 bases fitting TRBD1. Germline lookup yields CDR1 LNHDA and CDR2 SQIVND (reference sequence). The CDR3 consists of 15 residues. The ends lost 3 bases at V and 2 bases at J; junction bases unmatched: 7. This CDR3 reads CASSIFGQAPYEQYF. The CDR3 DNA reads TGTGCCAGTAGTATTTTCGGACAGGCGCCCTACGAGCAGTACTTC.

This clone was recorded only once. The chain couples TRBV27 to TRBJ2-2, with TRBD2 matching 7 bases. This CDR3 comprises 15 residues. V dropped 7 bases and J dropped 6; count of bases not matched to a gene: 11. The germline V gene has CDR1 MNHEY and CDR2 SMNVEV (reference sequence). CDR3 in amino acids: CASTSRGGPPGELFF. The CDR3 nucleotides are TGTGCCAGCACTAGTCGGGGAGGGCCTCCCGGGGAGCTGTTTTTT.

This chain connects TRBV6-5 to TRBJ1-4, with D hard to call. The germline V and J ends were trimmed by 6 bases and 8 bases, with 10 bases remaining between them. This CDR3 is 12 amino acids long. Germline CDR1 and CDR2: MNHEY and SVGAGI. As DNA, the CDR3 is TGTGCCAGCAGCAGTCGGGGAGAAAAACTGTTTTTT. Its translation: CASSSRGEKLFF.

The chain has TRBV10-3 and TRBJ2-3; D unresolved. Per the germline V gene, CDR1 is ENHRY and CDR2 is SYGVKD. V lost 6 bases, J lost 0 bases, and 10 bases lay in between. The CDR3 length is 14 residues. The CDR3 is CAIREQQSTDTQYF. For the CDR3, the DNA is TGTGCCATCAGAGAACAGCAAAGCACAGATACGCAGTATTTT.

The chain employs TRBV9 and TRBJ2-5; 8 nucleotides line up with TRBD1. CDR3 length equals 14 residues. Germline CDR1 reads SGDLS; CDR2 reads YYNGEE. The junction had 5 bases not matched to a gene; V was cut back by 5 bases and J by 2 bases. For the CDR3, the DNA is TGTGCCAGCAGTCAGGGGGCCTTGCAAGAGACCCAGTACTTC. It encodes CASSQGALQETQYF.

The rearrangement uses TRBV7-3 and TRBJ2-3; 8 nucleotides line up with TRBD2. Looked up from germline, CDR1 is SGHTA and CDR2 is FQGTGA. CDR3 length equals 15 residues. V trimming: 5 bases; J trimming: 3 bases; junction bases outside the gene matches: 7. As DNA, the CDR3 is TGTGCCAGCAGCCGAGCGGGAGAGGAAACAGATACGCAGTATTTT. Its translation: CASSRAGEETDTQYF.

The chain combines TRBV5-1 with TRBJ2-2; 8 bases line up with TRBD2. Losses at the gene ends were 1 base for V and 4 bases for J; bases not matched to a gene: 9. CDR3 length: 17 amino acids. The V gene's germline CDR1 is SGHRS and CDR2 YFSETQ. The chain's CDR3 is CASSLLEAGVVTGELFF. The CDR3, as DNA: TGCGCCAGCAGCTTGTTAGAAGCGGGAGTCGTCACCGGGGAGCTGTTTTTT.

This clone was observed a few times. V usage is TRBV9 and J usage is TRBJ2-2; 7 bases are a match to TRBD2. J lost 1 base, V lost 1 base, and 1 base had no gene match. This CDR3 spans 15 amino acids. Germline V CDR1 and CDR2: SGDLS, YYNGEE. The CDR3 DNA reads TGTGCCAGCAGCGTATCTAGCGGGAACACCGGGGAGCTGTTTTTT. It is translated as CASSVSSGNTGELFF.

V is TRBV19 and J is TRBJ1-3; D not resolved. V lost 4 bases and J 1 base, leaving 8 bases between the germline ends. In germline, CDR1 is LNHDA, CDR2 SQIVND (reference sequence). This CDR3 region has 14 residues. The CDR3 DNA is TGTGCCAGTAGTACCGGCGGGTCTGGAAACACCATATATTTT. Its translation: CASSTGGSGNTIYF.

This clone was counted a few times. The chain carries TRBV25-1 and TRBJ2-3; D possibly corresponds to TRBD2 (6 bases). Trimming removed 4 bases at V and 8 bases at J, with 10 bases between. CDR1 and CDR2 from the germline V gene are MGHDK and SYGVNS. This CDR3 has 12 residues. CDR3 protein: CASSGDGGTQYF. The DNA of the CDR3 is TGTGCCAGCAGTGGAGACGGGGGTACGCAGTATTTT.

This chain joins TRBV4-1 and TRBJ1-6; no clear D gene. V was cut by 0 bases and J by 7 bases, with 7 bases left in between. CDR3 length: 14 residues. The V gene's germline CDR1 is MGHRA and CDR2 YSYEKL. This CDR3 reads CASSQDLGNSPLHF. The CDR3 DNA sequence: TGCGCCAGCAGCCAAGATCTCGGGAATTCACCCCTCCACTTT.

Details on this clone: Its ends do not fully match the called genes, so a read error is possible. The J gene is TRBJ2-1, the V gene TRBV7-7; a possible D gene is TRBD2 (5 bases). The CDR3 consists of 14 residues. Germline loops: CDR1 SSHAT, CDR2 FNYEAQ (reference sequence). CDR3 residues: CASSPTSSLNEQFF. For the CDR3, the DNA is TGTGCTAGCAGCCCTACTAGTTCCCTCAATGAGCAGTTCTTC. Full variable domain (outside the CDR3, taken from reference TRBV7-7 and TRBJ2-1): GAGVSQSPRYKVTKRGQDVTLRCDPISSHATLYWYQQALGQGPEFLTYFNYEAQPDKSGLPSDRFSAERPEGSISTLTIQRTEQRDSAMYRCASSPTSSLNEQFFGPGTRLTVL.

This clone was recorded only once. CDR3 DNA sequence: TGTGCCATCACTCCGGGACTAGATCAAGAGACCCAGTACTTC. It yields the protein CAITPGLDQETQYF. The chain uses TRBV10-3 and TRBJ2-5; 8 bases are a match to TRBD2. The CDR3 has 14 amino acids. The J segment lost 2 bases and the V segment lost 7 bases, leaving 6 bases of the junction unmatched. The V gene's germline CDR1 is ENHRY and CDR2 SYGVKD.

V usage is TRBV6-1 and J usage is TRBJ2-7; TRBD2 might be the D (6 bases). V dropped 3 bases and J dropped 1 base, with 13 bases sitting between them. This CDR3 region has 15 residues. Germline CDR1 and CDR2: MNHNS and SASEGT. Here the CDR3 reads CASSDLGLTSYEQYF. CDR3 coding DNA: TGTGCCAGCAGTGATTTGGGACTGACATCCTACGAGCAGTACTTC.

This chain uses TRBV9 with TRBJ2-3; D perhaps matches TRBD1 (5 bases). This CDR3 spans 15 amino acids. The germline V and J ends were trimmed by 0 bases and 2 bases, with 10 bases remaining between them. Germline lookup yields CDR1 SGDLS and CDR2 YYNGEE. CDR3 sequence reads: CASSVGTGITDTQYF. The CDR3 coding sequence is TGTGCCAGCAGCGTAGGTACAGGTATCACAGATACGCAGTATTTT.

This chain joins TRBV6-5 and TRBJ1-2; weak D call: TRBD1 (5 bases). The CDR3 runs to 15 residues. CDR1 is MNHEY, CDR2 SVGAGI, per germline. V shed 4 bases and J shed 6 bases, with 18 bases lying between them. CDR3 loop: CASSFFDGGVDGYTF. The CDR3 DNA follows: TGTGCCAGCAGTTTTTTTGACGGGGGGGTTGATGGCTACACCTTC.

The chain has TRBV25-1 and TRBJ2-7, with D unresolved. The germline CDR1 and CDR2 sequences are MGHDK and SYGVNS. V was cut by 2 bases and J by 0 bases, with 8 bases left in between. The CDR3 has 14 amino acids. The CDR3 nucleotides read TGTGCCAGCAGTGAAGCTGGAGTCTCCTACGAGCAGTACTTC. This translates into CASSEAGVSYEQYF.